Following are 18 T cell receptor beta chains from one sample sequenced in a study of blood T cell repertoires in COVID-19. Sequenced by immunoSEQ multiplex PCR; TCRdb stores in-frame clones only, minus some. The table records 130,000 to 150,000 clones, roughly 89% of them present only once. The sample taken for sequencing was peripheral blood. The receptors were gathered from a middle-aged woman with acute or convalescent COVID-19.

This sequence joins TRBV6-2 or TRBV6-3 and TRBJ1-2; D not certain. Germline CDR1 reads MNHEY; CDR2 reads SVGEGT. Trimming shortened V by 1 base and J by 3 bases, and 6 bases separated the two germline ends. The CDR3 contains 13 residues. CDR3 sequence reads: CASSYFRDYGYTF. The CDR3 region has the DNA TGTGCCAGCAGTTACTTCCGGGACTATGGCTACACCTTC.

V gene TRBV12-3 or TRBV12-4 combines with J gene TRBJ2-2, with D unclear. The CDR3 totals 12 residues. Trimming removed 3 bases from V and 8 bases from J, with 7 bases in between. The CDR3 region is CASSFSYGELFF. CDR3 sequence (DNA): TGTGCCAGCAGTTTTTCCTATGGGGAGCTGTTTTTT.

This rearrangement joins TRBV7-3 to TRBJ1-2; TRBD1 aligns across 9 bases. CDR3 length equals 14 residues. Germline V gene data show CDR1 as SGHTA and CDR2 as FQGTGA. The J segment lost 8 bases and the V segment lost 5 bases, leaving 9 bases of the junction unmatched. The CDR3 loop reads CASSETGGVGGYTF. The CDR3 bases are TGTGCCAGCAGCGAAACAGGGGGCGTAGGGGGCTACACCTTC.

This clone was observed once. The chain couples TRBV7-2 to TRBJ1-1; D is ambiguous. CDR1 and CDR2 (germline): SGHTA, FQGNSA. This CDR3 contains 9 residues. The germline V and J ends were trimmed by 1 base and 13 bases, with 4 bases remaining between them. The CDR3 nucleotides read TGTGCCAGCAGCTTAGTCGGTTTCTTT. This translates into CASSLVGFF.

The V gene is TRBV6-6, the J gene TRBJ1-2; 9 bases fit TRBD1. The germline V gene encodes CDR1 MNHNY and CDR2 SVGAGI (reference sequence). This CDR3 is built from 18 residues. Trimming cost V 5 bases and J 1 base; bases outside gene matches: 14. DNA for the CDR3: TGTGCCAGCAGTCCGAGGGCCGGGACAGGGAGGGGTAACTATGGCTACACCTTC. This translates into CASSPRAGTGRGNYGYTF.

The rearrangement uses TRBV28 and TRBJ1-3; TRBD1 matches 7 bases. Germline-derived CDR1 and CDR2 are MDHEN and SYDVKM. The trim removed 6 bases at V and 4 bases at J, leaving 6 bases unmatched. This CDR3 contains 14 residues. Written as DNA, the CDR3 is TGTGCCAGCAGAACGGGGACAGCAGGAAACACCATATATTTT. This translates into CASRTGTAGNTIYF.

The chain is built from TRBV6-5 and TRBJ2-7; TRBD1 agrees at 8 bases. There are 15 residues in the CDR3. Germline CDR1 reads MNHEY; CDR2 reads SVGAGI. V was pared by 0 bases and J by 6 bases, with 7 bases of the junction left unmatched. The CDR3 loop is CASSYSRDRFFEQYF. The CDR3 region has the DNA TGTGCCAGCAGTTACTCAAGGGACAGGTTCTTCGAGCAGTACTTC.

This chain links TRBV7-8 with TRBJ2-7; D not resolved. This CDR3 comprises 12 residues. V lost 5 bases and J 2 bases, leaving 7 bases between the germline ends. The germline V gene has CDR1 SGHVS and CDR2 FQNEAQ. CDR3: CASSLQAYEQYF. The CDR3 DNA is TGTGCCAGCAGCCTCCAGGCCTACGAGCAGTACTTC.

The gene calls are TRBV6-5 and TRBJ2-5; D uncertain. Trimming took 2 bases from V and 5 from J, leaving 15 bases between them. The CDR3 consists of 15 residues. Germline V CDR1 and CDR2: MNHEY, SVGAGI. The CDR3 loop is CASSYRPTSRETQYF. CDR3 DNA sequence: TGTGCCAGCAGTTACCGGCCAACCTCGCGGGAGACCCAGTACTTC.

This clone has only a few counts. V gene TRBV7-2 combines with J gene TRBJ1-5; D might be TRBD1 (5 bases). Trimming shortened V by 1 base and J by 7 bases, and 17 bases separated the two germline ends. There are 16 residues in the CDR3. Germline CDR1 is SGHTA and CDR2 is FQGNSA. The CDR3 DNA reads TGTGCCAGCAGCTTAGGGGCACCCATCCAGGGCCAGCCCCAGCATTTT. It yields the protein CASSLGAPIQGQPQHF.

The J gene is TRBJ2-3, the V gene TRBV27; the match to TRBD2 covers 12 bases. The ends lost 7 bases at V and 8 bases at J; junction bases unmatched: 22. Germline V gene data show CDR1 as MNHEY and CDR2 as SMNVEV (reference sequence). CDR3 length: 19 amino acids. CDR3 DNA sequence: TGTGCCAGCATCTACCCTACCCCCCTAGCGGGGGGGAGAAGAGGTACGCAGTATTTT. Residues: CASIYPTPLAGGRRGTQYF.

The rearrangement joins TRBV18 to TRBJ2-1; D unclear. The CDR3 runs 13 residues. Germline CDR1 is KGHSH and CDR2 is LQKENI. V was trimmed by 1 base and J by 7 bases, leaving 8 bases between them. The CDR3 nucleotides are TGTGCCAGCTCACCACAGAACTTAAATGAGCAGTTCTTC. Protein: CASSPQNLNEQFF.

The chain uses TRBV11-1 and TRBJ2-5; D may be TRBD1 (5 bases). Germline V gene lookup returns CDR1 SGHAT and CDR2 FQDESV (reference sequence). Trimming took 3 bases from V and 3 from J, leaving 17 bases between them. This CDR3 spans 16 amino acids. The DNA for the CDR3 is TGTGCCAGCAGCTTCGAGGCCTGGGGCCCTAAAGAGACCCAGTACTTC. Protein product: CASSFEAWGPKETQYF.

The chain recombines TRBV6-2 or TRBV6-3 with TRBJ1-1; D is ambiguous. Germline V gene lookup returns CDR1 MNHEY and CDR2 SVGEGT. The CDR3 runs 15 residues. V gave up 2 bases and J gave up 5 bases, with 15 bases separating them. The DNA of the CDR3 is TGTGCCAGCAGTTACGGGAGGGCTGGGTGGACTGAAGCTTTCTTT. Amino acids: CASSYGRAGWTEAFF.

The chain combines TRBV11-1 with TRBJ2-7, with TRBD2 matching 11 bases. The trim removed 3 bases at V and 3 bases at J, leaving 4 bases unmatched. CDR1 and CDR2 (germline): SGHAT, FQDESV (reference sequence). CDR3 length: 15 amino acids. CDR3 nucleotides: TGTGCCAGCAGCTTGGGACTAGCGGAATTCTACGAGCAGTACTTC. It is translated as CASSLGLAEFYEQYF.

CDR3 amino acids: CASSTRQGRDTQYF. CDR3 nucleotides: TGTGCCAGTAGTACCCGACAGGGCCGAGATACGCAGTATTTT. V and J are TRBV19 and TRBJ2-3; 7 bases agree with TRBD1. V lost 4 bases to trimming and J lost 5 bases; unmatched junction nucleotides: 6. The germline gives CDR1 LNHDA, CDR2 SQIVND (reference sequence). The length of the CDR3 is 14 residues.

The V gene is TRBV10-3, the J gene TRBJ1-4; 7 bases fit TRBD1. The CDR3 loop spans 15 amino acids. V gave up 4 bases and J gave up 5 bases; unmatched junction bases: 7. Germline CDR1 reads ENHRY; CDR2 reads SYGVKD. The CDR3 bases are TGTGCCATCAGTGCTGGAGGGACAGAGAATGAAAAACTGTTTTTT. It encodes CAISAGGTENEKLFF.

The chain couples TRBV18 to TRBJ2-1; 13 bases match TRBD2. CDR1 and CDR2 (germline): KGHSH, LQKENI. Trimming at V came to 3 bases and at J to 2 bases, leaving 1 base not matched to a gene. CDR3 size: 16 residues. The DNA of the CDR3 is TGTGCCAGCTCACCTGGACTAGCGGGAGCCTACAATGAGCAGTTCTTC. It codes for CASSPGLAGAYNEQFF.